What follows are 20 T cell receptor beta chains derived from one specimen sequenced in a study of blood T cell repertoires in COVID-19. Clones were read by immunoSEQ multiplex PCR, and TCRdb kept only the in-frame ones, dropping some. This table has some 410,000 clones, around 89% appearing once. The source material was PBMCs or T cells enriched from blood (not recorded which). The source of these receptors is a woman in her twenties or thirties with acute COVID-19.

The chain is built from TRBV6-5 and TRBJ1-2; D perhaps matches TRBD1 (5 bases). CDR3 size: 12 residues. Trimming left V 0 bases short and J 9 bases short, with 8 bases between. Germline CDR1 MNHEY, CDR2 SVGAGI. The CDR3: CASSYSAGSYTF. The CDR3 nucleotides are TGTGCCAGCAGTTACTCCGCAGGGAGCTACACCTTC.

This chain joins TRBV24-1 and TRBJ2-1; 8 nucleotides align to TRBD2. Looked up from germline, CDR1 is KGHDR and CDR2 is SFDVKD. The ends lost 4 bases at V and 8 bases at J; junction bases unmatched: 9. The CDR3 covers 15 residues. The DNA for the CDR3 is TGTGCCACCAGTGACACTCCGGGACTAGTGCATGAGCAGTTCTTC. It specifies CATSDTPGLVHEQFF.

The CDR3 loop is CASSLPRGDWNTGELFF. The CDR3 DNA follows: TGTGCCAGTAGTTTACCCCGGGGGGACTGGAACACCGGGGAGCTGTTTTTT. This sequence joins TRBV19 and TRBJ2-2; TRBD2 matches at 7 bases. V lost 5 bases and J lost 1; bases outside the gene matches: 10. Germline V gene sequence: CDR1 LNHDA, CDR2 SQIVND (reference sequence). This CDR3 contains 17 residues.

V and J are TRBV9 and TRBJ2-1; TRBD2 matches 10 bases. V shed 4 bases, J shed 1 base, and the junction held 8 bases outside the gene matches. This CDR3 has 17 amino acids. Looked up from germline, CDR1 is SGDLS and CDR2 is YYNGEE. The CDR3 bases are TGTGCCAGCAGCTCCCGACTAGCGGGCGAATCCTACAATGAGCAGTTCTTC. It specifies CASSSRLAGESYNEQFF.

This clone occurred once. The V gene is TRBV4-2, the J gene TRBJ2-2, with D unresolved. The CDR3 is made up of 14 amino acids. The germline gives CDR1 LGHNA, CDR2 YNFKEQ. Trimming took 5 bases from V and 2 from J, leaving 9 bases between them. The CDR3, as DNA: TGTGCCAGCAGCACGCGCACTAACACCGGGGAGCTGTTTTTT. Translated: CASSTRTNTGELFF.

This chain joins TRBV5-1 and TRBJ1-1; possible D gene TRBD1, 6 bases. V gave up 1 base and J gave up 1 base, with 14 bases separating them. The CDR3 covers 16 residues. Germline CDR1 SGHRS, CDR2 YFSETQ. The CDR3 DNA is TGCGCCAGCAGCTTGAACAGACAGGCTGGGAACACTGAAGCTTTCTTT. Amino acids: CASSLNRQAGNTEAFF. Using reference TRBV5-1 and TRBJ1-1 for the parts outside the CDR3, the full variable domain is KAGVTQTPRYLIKTRGQQVTLSCSPISGHRSVSWYQQTPGQGLQFLFEYFSETQRNKGNFPGRFSGRQFSNSRSEMNVSTLELGDSALYLCASSLNRQAGNTEAFFGQGTRLTVV.

This chain joins TRBV27 and TRBJ1-4; no clear D. The germline CDR1 and CDR2 sequences are MNHEY and SMNVEV (reference sequence). There are 12 residues in the CDR3. Between the trimmed V and J ends, which lost 6 bases and 13 bases, there was a span of 15 bases. This chain's CDR3 is CASSPREGRLFF. The CDR3 bases are TGTGCCAGCAGCCCTCGGGAGGGTAGACTGTTTTTT.

This chain links TRBV5-1 with TRBJ1-1; tentative D call: TRBD1 (5 bases). This CDR3 is built from 15 residues. V was pared by 2 bases and J by 1 base, with 12 bases between. Germline-derived CDR1 and CDR2 are SGHRS and YFSETQ. DNA of the CDR3: TGCGCCAGCAGCTTTTATGCAGGGCGGAACACTGAAGCTTTCTTT. Residues: CASSFYAGRNTEAFF.

This chain uses TRBV11-3 with TRBJ2-3, with D possibly TRBD2 on 5 matching bases. V lost 4 bases, J lost 6 bases, and 11 bases lay in between. Per the germline V gene, CDR1 is SGHNT and CDR2 is YENEEA. This CDR3 spans 13 amino acids. DNA of the CDR3: TGTGCCAGCAGCTCGGGATCTGTGGATACGCAGTATTTT. It is translated as CASSSGSVDTQYF.

This clone was detected ten times or more. The chain employs TRBV5-1 and TRBJ2-2; TRBD2 matches 10 bases. The V gene end was trimmed by 4 bases and the J gene end by 4 bases; junction bases not matched to a gene: 4. Germline assignment: CDR1 SGHRS and CDR2 YFSETQ. This CDR3 has 15 residues. CDR3: CASSQWTSGTGELFF. As DNA, the CDR3 is TGCGCCAGCAGCCAGTGGACTAGCGGCACCGGGGAGCTGTTTTTT.

V is TRBV6-2 or TRBV6-3 and J is TRBJ1-1; D ambiguous. The CDR3 runs 11 residues. V was pared by 4 bases and J by 6 bases, with 6 bases between. From germline, CDR1 is MNHEY and CDR2 SVGEGT. The CDR3 DNA follows: TGTGCCAGCAGTTGGGGAGCTGAAGCTTTCTTT. It encodes CASSWGAEAFF.

This chain connects TRBV20-1 to TRBJ2-7, with D maybe TRBD1 (6 bases). CDR1 is DFQATT, CDR2 SNEGSKA, per germline (reference sequence). This CDR3 comprises 11 residues. V was clipped by 6 bases and J by 5 bases, with 11 bases between them. The CDR3 region has the DNA TGCAGTGCCCTTAACAGGGACGAGCAGTACTTC. Translated: CSALNRDEQYF.

The rearrangement links TRBV24-1 to TRBJ2-1; the match to TRBD2 covers 10 bases. The V gene end was trimmed by 7 bases and the J gene end by 2 bases; junction bases not matched to a gene: 4. CDR1 is KGHDR, CDR2 SFDVKD, per germline. CDR3 length equals 15 residues. As DNA, the CDR3 is TGTGCCACCAGAGCCGGGACTAGCGCCTACAATGAGCAGTTCTTC. It codes for CATRAGTSAYNEQFF.

The chain uses TRBV7-3 and TRBJ2-3; TRBD1 is a possible D gene (6 bases). The length of the CDR3 is 17 residues. The germline V gene encodes CDR1 SGHTA and CDR2 FQGTGA. V was pared by 0 bases and J by 0 bases, with 13 bases between. The CDR3 spells CASSLTAGTYSTDTQYF. The CDR3 nucleotides are TGTGCCAGCAGCTTAACCGCCGGGACATATAGCACAGATACGCAGTATTTT.

V gene TRBV11-2 combines with J gene TRBJ2-7; no reliable D call. The V end lost 4 bases, the J end lost 2 bases, and 3 bases lay between the germline ends. CDR3 length: 11 amino acids. CDR1 SGHAT and CDR2 FQNNGV come from the germline V gene. CDR3 in amino acids: CASSSTYEQYF. CDR3 DNA: TGTGCCAGCAGCTCAACCTACGAGCAGTACTTC.

The chain is built from TRBV6-5 and TRBJ1-2, with 8 bases identical to TRBD1. The J segment lost 5 bases and the V segment lost 6 bases, leaving 8 bases of the junction unmatched. Per germline, CDR1 MNHEY and CDR2 SVGAGI. The CDR3 totals 14 residues. The CDR3 DNA is TGTGCCAGCAGCCCAGACAGGGGAGGGTATGGCTACACCTTC. Its translation: CASSPDRGGYGYTF.

The chain uses TRBV3-1 (or the pseudogene TRBV3-2) and TRBJ2-3, with D perhaps matching TRBD2 (7 bases). Germline V gene data show CDR1 as LGHDT and CDR2 as YNNKEL (reference sequence). CDR3 length equals 16 residues. V shed 4 bases and J shed 0 bases, with 14 bases lying between them. CDR3: CASSRRGGGSTDTQYF. The DNA for the CDR3 is TGTGCCAGCAGCCGTCGAGGGGGGGGTAGCACAGATACGCAGTATTTT.

V and J are TRBV30 and TRBJ1-2, with TRBD1 as a possible D gene (5 bases). This CDR3 has 13 amino acids. The germline CDR1 and CDR2 sequences are GTSNPN and SVGIG (reference sequence). Trimming stripped 3 bases from V and 8 bases from J, with 16 bases between. Written as DNA, the CDR3 is TGTGCCTGGAGGCTAGGGGAAAAGGGAGGCTACACCTTC. It specifies CAWRLGEKGGYTF.

V gene TRBV4-1 combines with J gene TRBJ2-2; a weak D match, TRBD2 (5 bases). The CDR3 is 20 residues long. Trimming pared 1 base from V and 4 bases from J, leaving 25 bases between. Germline V CDR1 and CDR2: MGHRA, YSYEKL. The CDR3 sequence is CASSQVSGLGPKPGTGELFF. CDR3 in DNA: TGCGCCAGCAGCCAAGTGTCGGGGTTGGGCCCAAAGCCGGGCACCGGGGAGCTGTTTTTT.

The rearrangement uses TRBV13 and TRBJ1-3; the match to TRBD1 covers 8 bases. Germline CDR1 PRHDT, CDR2 FYEKMQ (reference sequence). This CDR3 is built from 18 residues. After removal of 0 bases from V and 0 bases from J, the junction contained 7 bases not matched to a gene. The CDR3 coding sequence is TGTGCCAGCAGCTTAGGCCGGGGGACAGGTAGCTCTGGAAACACCATATATTTT. It specifies CASSLGRGTGSSGNTIYF.